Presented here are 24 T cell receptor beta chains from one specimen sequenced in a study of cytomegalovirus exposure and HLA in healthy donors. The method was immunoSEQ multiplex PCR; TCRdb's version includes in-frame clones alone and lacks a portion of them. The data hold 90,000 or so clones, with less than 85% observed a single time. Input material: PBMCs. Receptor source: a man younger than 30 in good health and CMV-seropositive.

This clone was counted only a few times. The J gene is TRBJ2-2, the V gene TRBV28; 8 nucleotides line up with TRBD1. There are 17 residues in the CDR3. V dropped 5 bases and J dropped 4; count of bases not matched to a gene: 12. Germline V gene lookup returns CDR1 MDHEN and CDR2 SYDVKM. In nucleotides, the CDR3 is TGTGCCAGCAGTAGACAGGGGTTAGAATTAGGCACCGGGGAGCTGTTTTTT. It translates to CASSRQGLELGTGELFF.

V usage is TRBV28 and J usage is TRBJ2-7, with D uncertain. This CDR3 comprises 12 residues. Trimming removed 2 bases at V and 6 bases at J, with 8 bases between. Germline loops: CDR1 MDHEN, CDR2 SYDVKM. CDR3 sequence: CASSLRLGEQYV. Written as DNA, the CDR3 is TGTGCCAGCAGTTTAAGACTTGGCGAGCAGTACGTC.

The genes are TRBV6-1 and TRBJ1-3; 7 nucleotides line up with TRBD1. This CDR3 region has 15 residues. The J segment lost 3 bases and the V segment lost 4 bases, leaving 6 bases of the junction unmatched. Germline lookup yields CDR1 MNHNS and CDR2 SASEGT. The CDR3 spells CASSARGTYGNTIYF. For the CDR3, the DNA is TGTGCCAGCAGTGCCAGGGGGACTTATGGAAACACCATATATTTT.

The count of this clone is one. This CDR3 is CASSRTGDTEAFF. CDR3 DNA sequence: TGTGCCAGCAGTAGGACAGGGGACACTGAAGCTTTCTTT. The genes are TRBV2 and TRBJ1-1, with TRBD1 identical over 9 bases. V shed 5 bases and J 3 bases; nucleotides not matched to a gene: 1. Looked up from germline, CDR1 is SNHLY and CDR2 is FYNNEI. The CDR3 is 13 residues long.

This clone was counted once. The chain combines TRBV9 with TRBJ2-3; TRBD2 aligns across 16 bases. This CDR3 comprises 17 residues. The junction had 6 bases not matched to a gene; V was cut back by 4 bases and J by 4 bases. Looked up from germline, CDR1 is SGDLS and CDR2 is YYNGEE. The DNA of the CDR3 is TGTGCCAGCAGCTTCGGGACTAGCGGGAGGGCCGCAGATACGCAGTATTTT. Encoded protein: CASSFGTSGRAADTQYF.

The CDR3 is CASSYSIGAGPYEQYV. The CDR3, as DNA: TGTGCCAGCAGTTACAGTATTGGGGCAGGACCTTACGAGCAGTACGTC. The chain is built from TRBV6-5 and TRBJ2-7, with a weak D call TRBD1 (5 bases). The CDR3 runs 16 residues. Germline CDR1 reads MNHEY; CDR2 reads SVGAGI. Trimming cost V 2 bases and J 4 bases, with 18 bases left between them.

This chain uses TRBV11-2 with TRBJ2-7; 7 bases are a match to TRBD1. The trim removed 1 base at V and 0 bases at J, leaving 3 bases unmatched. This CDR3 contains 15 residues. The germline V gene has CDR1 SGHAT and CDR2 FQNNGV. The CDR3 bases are TGTGCCAGCAGCTTAGTAGGGGGCCTCTCCTACGAGCAGTACTTC. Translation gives CASSLVGGLSYEQYF.

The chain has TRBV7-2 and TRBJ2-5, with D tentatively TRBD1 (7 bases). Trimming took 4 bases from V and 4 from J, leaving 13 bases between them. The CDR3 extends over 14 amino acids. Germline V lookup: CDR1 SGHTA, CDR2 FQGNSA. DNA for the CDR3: TGTGCCAGCAGCTCCGACCAGGGGGGAGAGACCCAGTACTTC. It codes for CASSSDQGGETQYF.

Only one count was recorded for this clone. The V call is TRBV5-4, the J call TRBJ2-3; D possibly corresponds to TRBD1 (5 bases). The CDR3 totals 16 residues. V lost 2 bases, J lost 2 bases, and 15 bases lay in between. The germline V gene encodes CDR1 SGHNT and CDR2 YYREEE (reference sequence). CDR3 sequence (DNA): TGTGCCAGCAGCTTCTCAACTGGGGCACTCACAGATACGCAGTATTTT. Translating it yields CASSFSTGALTDTQYF.

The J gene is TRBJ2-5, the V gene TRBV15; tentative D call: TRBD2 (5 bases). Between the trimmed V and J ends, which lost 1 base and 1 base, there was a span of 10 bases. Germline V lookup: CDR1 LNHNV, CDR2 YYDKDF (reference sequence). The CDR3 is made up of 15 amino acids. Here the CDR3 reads CATSRVRTPQETQYF. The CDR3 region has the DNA TGTGCCACCAGCAGAGTCAGGACTCCCCAAGAGACCCAGTACTTC.

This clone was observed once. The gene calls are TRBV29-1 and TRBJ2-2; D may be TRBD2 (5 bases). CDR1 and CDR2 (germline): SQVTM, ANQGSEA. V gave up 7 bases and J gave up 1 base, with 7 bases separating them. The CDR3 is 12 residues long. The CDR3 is CSARENTGELFF. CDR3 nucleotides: TGCAGCGCCCGGGAGAACACCGGGGAGCTGTTTTTT.

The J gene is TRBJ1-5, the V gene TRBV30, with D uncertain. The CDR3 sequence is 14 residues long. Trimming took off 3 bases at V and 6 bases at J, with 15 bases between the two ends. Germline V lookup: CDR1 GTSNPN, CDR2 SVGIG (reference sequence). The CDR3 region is CAWSLPGMGQPQHF. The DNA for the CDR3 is TGTGCCTGGAGCCTCCCAGGCATGGGTCAGCCCCAGCATTTT.

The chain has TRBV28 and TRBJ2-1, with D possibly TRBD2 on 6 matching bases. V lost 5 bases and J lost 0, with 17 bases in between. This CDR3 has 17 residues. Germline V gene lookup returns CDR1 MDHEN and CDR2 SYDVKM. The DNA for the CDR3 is TGTGCCAGCAGTCGGGGGTGGCGGTCGGGCTCCTACAATGAGCAGTTCTTC. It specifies CASSRGWRSGSYNEQFF. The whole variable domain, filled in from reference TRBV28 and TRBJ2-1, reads DVKVTQSSRYLVKRTGEKVFLECVQDMDHENMFWYRQDPGLGLRLIYFSYDVKMKEKGDIPEGYSVSREKKERFSLILESASTNQTSMYLCASSRGWRSGSYNEQFFGPGTRLTVL.

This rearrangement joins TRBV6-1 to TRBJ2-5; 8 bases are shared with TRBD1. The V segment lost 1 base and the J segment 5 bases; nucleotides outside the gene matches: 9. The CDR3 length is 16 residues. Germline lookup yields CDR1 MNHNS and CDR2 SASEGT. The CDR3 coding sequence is TGTGCCAGCAGTGAAGTCACAGGGGGTCTCGGGGAGACCCAGTACTTC. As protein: CASSEVTGGLGETQYF.

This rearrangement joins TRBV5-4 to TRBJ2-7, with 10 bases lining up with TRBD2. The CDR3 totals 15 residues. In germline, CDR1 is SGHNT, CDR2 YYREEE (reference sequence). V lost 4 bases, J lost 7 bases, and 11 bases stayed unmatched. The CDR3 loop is CASSPWLAGEGEQYF. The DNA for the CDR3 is TGTGCCAGCAGCCCCTGGCTAGCGGGAGAGGGGGAGCAGTACTTC.

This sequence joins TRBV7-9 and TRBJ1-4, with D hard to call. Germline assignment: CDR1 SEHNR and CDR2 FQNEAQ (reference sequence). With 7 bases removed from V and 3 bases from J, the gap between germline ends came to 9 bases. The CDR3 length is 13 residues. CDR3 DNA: TGTGCCAGCACGGCGGGCCCTAATGAAAAACTGTTTTTT. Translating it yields CASTAGPNEKLFF.

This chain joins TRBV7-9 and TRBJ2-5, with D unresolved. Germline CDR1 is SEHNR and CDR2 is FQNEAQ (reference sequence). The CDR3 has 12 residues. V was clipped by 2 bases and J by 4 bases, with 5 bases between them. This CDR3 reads CASSLQSETQYF. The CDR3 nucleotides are TGTGCCAGCAGCTTACAGTCAGAGACCCAGTACTTC.

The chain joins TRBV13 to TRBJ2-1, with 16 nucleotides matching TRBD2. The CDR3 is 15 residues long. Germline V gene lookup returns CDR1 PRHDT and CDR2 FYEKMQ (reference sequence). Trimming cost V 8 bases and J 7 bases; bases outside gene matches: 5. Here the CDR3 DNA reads TGTGCCAGCGGGACTAGCGGGAGGGCCCGGAATGAGCAGTTCTTC. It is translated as CASGTSGRARNEQFF.

DNA for the CDR3: TGCGCCAGCAGCCAAGCCGGGGAATCCTACAATGAGCAGTTCTTC. It codes for CASSQAGESYNEQFF. The chain uses TRBV4-1 and TRBJ2-1; the D gene is possibly TRBD2 (5 bases). The ends were cut back, 1 base at V and 1 base at J, with 8 bases in the middle. The CDR3 has 15 amino acids. Germline CDR1 reads MGHRA; CDR2 reads YSYEKL.

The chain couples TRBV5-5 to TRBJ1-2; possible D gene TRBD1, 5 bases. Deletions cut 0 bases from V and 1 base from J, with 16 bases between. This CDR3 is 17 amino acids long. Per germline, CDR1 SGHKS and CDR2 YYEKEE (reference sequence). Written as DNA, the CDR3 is TGTGCCAGCAGCTTGGGAATCGACAGCACGAATAACTATGGCTACACCTTC. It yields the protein CASSLGIDSTNNYGYTF.

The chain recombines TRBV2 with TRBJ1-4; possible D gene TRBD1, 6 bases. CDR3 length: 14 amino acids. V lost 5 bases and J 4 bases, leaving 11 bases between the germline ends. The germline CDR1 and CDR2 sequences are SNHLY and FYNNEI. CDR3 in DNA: TGTGCCAGCAGTACCCAGGGGTATAATGAAAAACTGTTTTTT. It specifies CASSTQGYNEKLFF.

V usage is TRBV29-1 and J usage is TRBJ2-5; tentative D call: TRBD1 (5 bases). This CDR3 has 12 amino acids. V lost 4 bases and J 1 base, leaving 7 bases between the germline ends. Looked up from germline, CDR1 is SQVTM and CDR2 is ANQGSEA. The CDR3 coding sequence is TGCAGCGTTGGGGGCATCCAAGAGACCCAGTACTTC. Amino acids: CSVGGIQETQYF.

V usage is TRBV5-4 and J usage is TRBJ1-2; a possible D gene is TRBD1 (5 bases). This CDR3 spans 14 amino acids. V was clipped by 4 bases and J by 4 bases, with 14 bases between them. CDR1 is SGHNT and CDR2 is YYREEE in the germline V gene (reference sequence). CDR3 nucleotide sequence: TGTGCCAGCAGCCCGGTTGGGGCCGGCTATGGCTACACCTTC. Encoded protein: CASSPVGAGYGYTF. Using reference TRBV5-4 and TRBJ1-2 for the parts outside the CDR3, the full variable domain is ETGVTQSPTHLIKTRGQQVTLRCSSQSGHNTVSWYQQALGQGPQFIFQYYREEENGRGNFPPRFSGLQFPNYSSELNVNALELDDSALYLCASSPVGAGYGYTFGSGTRLTVV.

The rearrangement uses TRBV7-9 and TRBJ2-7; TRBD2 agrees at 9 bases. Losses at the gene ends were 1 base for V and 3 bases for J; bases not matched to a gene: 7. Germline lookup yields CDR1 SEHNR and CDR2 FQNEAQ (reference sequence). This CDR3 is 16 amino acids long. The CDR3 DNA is TGTGCCAGCAGCTTAGGTGTAGCGGGAGCACTCTACGAGCAGTACTTC. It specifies CASSLGVAGALYEQYF.